This is a list of T cell receptor beta chains from one sample in a study of sequential checkpoint blockade in melanoma. The data were produced by immunoSEQ multiplex PCR, yet TCRdb's version contains in-frame clones alone and is incomplete. The sample has 2,500 to 3,500 clones; 27% are singletons. This specimen was tumor tissue (inferred from file names), taken from a patient given nivolumab and ipilimumab in sequence. These TCRs come from a human donor with melanoma. Each CDR3 is given with its conserved first and last residue. D genes are given only for firm matches. Clone size, where shown, is once, few, many, or a class for clones that have expanded.

few,TRBV6-8,.,TRBJ2-5,CASSGGTQETQYF,TGTGCCAGCTCCGGCGGGACCCAAGAGACCCAGTACTTC
.,TRBV12-5,TRBD2,TRBJ2-1,CASTYRTSGGFFF,TGTGCCAGCACCTACCGGACTAGCGGGGGGTTCTTCTTC
few,TRBV6-8,TRBD1,TRBJ2-5,CASSPGQGEETQYF,TGTGCCAGCAGTCCGGGACAGGGAGAAGAGACCCAGTACTTC
few,TRBV29-1,.,TRBJ1-2,CSVEDSGINYGYTF,TGCAGCGTTGAAGATTCGGGCATTAACTATGGCTACACCTTC
few,TRBV11-3,.,TRBJ2-5,CASSPVETGSETQYF,TGTGCCAGCTCACCAGTCGAGACTGGTAGCGAGACCCAGTACTTC
.,TRBV6-8,TRBD2,TRBJ2-7,CATSETSLGSYEQYF,TGTGCCACCTCTGAGACTAGCTTGGGGTCCTACGAGCAGTACTTC
medium-sized,TRBV6-8,.,TRBJ1-3,CASSYAPLVVGARGNTIYF,TGTGCCAGCAGTTACGCCCCCCTCGTCGTGGGGGCGAGAGGAAACACCATATATTTT
few,TRBV9,.,TRBJ2-7,CASSEGSYEQYF,TGTGCCAGCAGTGAGGGGTCCTACGAGCAGTACTTC
.,TRBV18,.,TRBJ2-7,CASSPGRENEQYF,TGTGCCAGCTCACCTGGAAGGGAGAACGAGCAGTACTTC
.,TRBV9,.,TRBJ2-7,CASREWGSYEQYF,TGTGCCAGCAGGGAGTGGGGCTCCTACGAGCAGTACTTC
few,TRBV11-3,TRBD1,TRBJ1-2,CASSRSRDRPSYGYTF,TGTGCCAGCAGCCGGTCCCGGGACAGGCCCTCCTATGGCTACACCTTC
.,TRBV6-8,.,TRBJ2-3,CASSYGLPDTQYF,TGTGCCAGCAGTTACGGACTACCGGATACGCAGTATTTT
.,TRBV18,.,TRBJ1-1,CASKEMNTEAFF,TGTGCCAGCAAAGAGATGAACACTGAAGCTTTCTTT
few,TRBV27,.,TRBJ1-6,CASSPPRGGADNSPLHF,TGTGCCAGCAGTCCGCCCCGGGGGGGGGCCGATAATTCACCCCTCCACTTT
few,TRBV28,.,TRBJ1-3,CASSFDITGNTIYF,TGTGCCAGCAGTTTCGACATTACGGGAAACACCATATATTTT
.,TRBV19,TRBD1,TRBJ1-4,CASSTTRQGGGEKLFF,TGTGCCAGTAGTACCACCCGACAGGGGGGAGGAGAAAAACTGTTTTTT
.,TRBV6-9,TRBD2,TRBJ2-7,CASSIPSGGSHEQYF,TGTGCCAGCAGCATTCCCTCCGGGGGGTCCCACGAGCAGTACTTC
large,TRBV9,.,TRBJ1-1,CASSSLGAVNTEAFF,TGTGCCAGCAGCTCTCTAGGAGCTGTGAACACTGAAGCTTTCTTT
.,TRBV6-8,TRBD2,TRBJ2-1,CASSDSAGGPANEQFF,TGTGCCAGCAGTGACTCTGCGGGAGGGCCTGCCAATGAGCAGTTCTTC
.,TRBV9,TRBD1,TRBJ2-7,CASSIRDRVVSEQYF,TGTGCCAGCAGCATCCGGGACAGGGTTGTCTCCGAGCAGTACTTC
.,TRBV14,TRBD2,TRBJ2-7,CASSETWGLGKYEQYF,TGTGCCAGCAGCGAAACTTGGGGACTAGGGAAATACGAGCAGTACTTC
few,TRBV6-8,.,TRBJ2-5,CASSVGGAKQETQYF,TGTGCCAGCAGTGTTGGCGGGGCGAAACAAGAGACCCAGTACTTC
.,TRBV19,.,TRBJ1-5,CASSIVWGNQPQHF,TGTGCCAGTAGTATAGTTTGGGGCAATCAGCCCCAGCATTTT
.,TRBV30,.,TRBJ2-6,CAWGEGGSGANVLTF,TGTGCCTGGGGGGAAGGGGGCTCTGGGGCCAACGTCCTGACTTTC
.,TRBV6-8,.,TRBJ1-2,CAIGGLGRGYTF,TGTGCCATCGGCGGGCTGGGGAGGGGCTACACCTTC
few,TRBV6-7,TRBD1,TRBJ1-5,CASSPSRGDYQPQHF,TGTGCCAGCAGCCCCAGCAGGGGGGATTATCAGCCCCAGCATTTT
few,TRBV18,.,TRBJ2-1,CASSQGPSQQFF,TGTGCCAGCTCACAGGGTCCCAGCCAGCAGTTCTTC
medium-sized,TRBV11-3,.,TRBJ2-2,CASSPAEGPNTGELFF,TGTGCCAGCAGCCCGGCAGAAGGGCCGAACACCGGGGAGCTGTTTTTT
.,TRBV5-1,TRBD2,TRBJ2-1,CASSLGTTSGRNEQFF,TGCGCCAGCAGCTTGGGGACCACTAGCGGGAGAAATGAGCAGTTCTTC
.,TRBV23-1,.,TRBJ2-2,CASRTLVTGELFF,TGCGCCAGCAGAACTCTAGTCACCGGGGAGCTGTTTTTT
few,TRBV6-8,.,TRBJ2-2,CASSEGFAGELFF,TGTGCCAGCAGTGAGGGGTTCGCCGGGGAGCTGTTTTTT
.,TRBV9,TRBD2,TRBJ2-7,CARGGDSGRPSSYEQYF,TGTGCCCGTGGAGGGGATAGCGGGAGGCCCAGCTCCTACGAGCAGTACTTC
few,TRBV11-3,.,TRBJ2-2,CASSLLHHPNDKGFWELFF,TGTGCCAGCAGCTTACTGCACCATCCGAACGACAAAGGGTTCTGGGAGCTGTTTTTT
.,TRBV1,.,TRBJ2-7,CASSQITGQSYEQYF,TGCGCCAGCAGCCAGATAACGGGACAGTCCTACGAGCAGTACTTC
.,TRBV15,.,TRBJ2-3,CATSRGQEHTDTQYF,TGTGCCACCAGCAGAGGACAGGAGCACACAGATACGCAGTATTTT
.,TRBV28,TRBD2,TRBJ2-6,CASSLLGLGSANVLTF,TGTGCCAGCAGTTTATTGGGACTAGGTTCAGCCAACGTCCTGACTTTC
large,TRBV28,TRBD2,TRBJ2-3,CASSLSGRASDTQYF,TGTGCCAGCAGTTTGAGTGGGAGGGCCTCAGATACGCAGTATTTT
once,TRBV5-1,TRBD2,TRBJ2-1,CASKGRDWKGDEQFF,TGCGCCAGCAAGGGGAGGGACTGGAAGGGTGATGAGCAGTTCTTC
.,TRBV4-1,TRBD1,TRBJ2-5,CASSQLTGMETQYF,TGCGCCAGCAGCCAATTGACAGGGATGGAGACCCAGTACTTC
.,TRBV6-8,TRBD1,TRBJ2-3,CASSGQGETDTQYF,TGTGCCAGCAGTGGACAGGGGGAGACAGATACGCAGTATTTT
.,TRBV28,TRBD1,TRBJ2-1,CASVLGQGKNEQFF,TGTGCCAGCGTTTTAGGACAGGGAAAGAATGAGCAGTTCTTC
.,TRBV27,.,TRBJ2-7,CASGYGPSYEQYF,TGTGCCAGCGGTTACGGCCCTTCCTACGAGCAGTACTTC
.,TRBV29-1,TRBD1,TRBJ1-1,CSVETTGKGTEAFF,TGCAGCGTTGAAACGACAGGGAAGGGGACTGAAGCTTTCTTT
.,TRBV10-2,TRBD1,TRBJ2-3,CASSAGQGRTDTQYF,TGCGCCAGCAGTGCGGGACAGGGACGTACAGATACGCAGTATTTT
.,TRBV28,.,TRBJ1-2,CASSSQGLGYTF,TGTGCCAGCAGTTCCCAGGGGCTTGGCTACACCTTC
few,TRBV11-3,.,TRBJ2-1,CASSLSGTYNEQFF,TGTGCCAGCAGCTTGTCAGGGACCTACAATGAGCAGTTCTTC
large,TRBV9,.,TRBJ1-1,CASSAYMANTEAFF,TGTGCCAGCAGCGCCTACATGGCGAACACTGAAGCTTTCTTT